This entry concerns a single T cell receptor beta chain. Its antigen remains unknown. The data belong to a study of T cell responses to AZD1222 COVID-19 vaccine. Across the study: Second-dose groups at about 4 or about 12 weeks were pooled. Study-level points and caveats: Among AZD1222 vaccinees, only five or six were seropositive at baseline. Spike-specific TCR breadth and depth rose after two AZD1222 doses.

The length of the CDR3 is 14 residues. Germline assignment: CDR1 LNHDA and CDR2 SQIVND (reference sequence). V lost 5 bases and J lost 7, with 15 bases in between. The protocol was immunoSEQ multiplex PCR, while the TCRdb copy is restricted to in-frame clones and leaves out a portion. The data contain 95,000 to 150,000 clones, roughly 87% of them seen just once; the ten biggest clones take up approximately 1.3%. The material was peripheral blood, obtained on day 0 of AZD1222 vaccination. This TCR was recovered from an adult in good health. This chain joins TRBV19 and TRBJ1-5; no firm D call. CDR3 bases: TGTGCCAGTAGTTATATGGGTTCCAACCAGCCCCAGCATTTT. Its protein is CASSYMGSNQPQHF.